The clone carrying this T cell receptor beta chain showed up just a few times. The antigen is undetermined. TCRdb re-analysed the 5' RACE reads in MiXCR, keeping a single row per CDR3 protein. The sample includes approximately 500,000 distinct CDR3 sequences, 24% seen only once; the top ten take 2.9%. The entry originates in a study of identical twins. General study results and limits: Cross-sectional statistical analysis was relied on for the conclusions, without the same donors being followed.

This sample was shared with a second study, whose subject was T cells expressing NK-cell markers.

The TCR comes from a young woman in good health. The sample was CD4+ T cells sorted from blood.

The CDR3 loop reads CASRTTGTYGYTF. As DNA, the CDR3 is TGTGCCAGCAGAACGACAGGCACCTATGGCTACACCTTC. V is TRBV12-3 or TRBV12-4 and J is TRBJ1-2; D is perhaps TRBD1 (6 bases). The CDR3 extends over 13 amino acids. V lost 6 bases to trimming and J lost 4 bases, with 12 bases between them.